Following are 14 T cell receptor beta chains from one sample sequenced in a study of type 1 regulatory T cells. TCRdb analysed the reads with MiXCR anew, one entry per CDR3 protein. The sample includes about 67,000 distinct CDR3 sequences, approximately 47% of them seen just once. For these receptors, no antigen is known. The specimen sequenced was cultured non-Tr1 T cells, either the whole culture or a sorted T cell fraction (not recorded which). These receptors all stem from a human donor in good health.

The table lists this clonotype with a few counts. The chain is built from TRBV4-1 and TRBJ2-7; D is undetermined. CDR1 and CDR2 (germline): MGHRA, YSYEKL. V gave up 4 bases and J gave up 8 bases, with 6 bases separating them. CDR3 length: 10 residues. CDR3 residues: CASSPPKQYF. The CDR3 region has the DNA TGCGCCAGCAGCCCGCCGAAGCAGTACTTC.

This chain uses TRBV11-2 with TRBJ1-2; 9 positions agree with TRBD1. Per germline, CDR1 SGHAT and CDR2 FQNNGV. The V gene end was trimmed by 0 bases and the J gene end by 7 bases; junction bases not matched to a gene: 6. The CDR3 length is 15 residues. The CDR3 nucleotides are TGTGCCAGCAGCTTAGAGGGACAGGGAATGGTTGGCTACACCTTC. Translated: CASSLEGQGMVGYTF.

This clonotype has a single count. The chain carries TRBV5-5 and TRBJ2-6; TRBD1 aligns across 9 bases. Germline CDR1 reads SGHKS; CDR2 reads YYEKEE (reference sequence). The V gene end was trimmed by 4 bases and the J gene end by 4 bases; junction bases not matched to a gene: 3. The CDR3 extends over 15 amino acids. DNA of the CDR3: TGTGCCAGCAGCAGGACAGGGGACGGGGCCAACGTCCTGACTTTC. This gives the protein CASSRTGDGANVLTF.

This clonotype was detected once. This chain connects TRBV18 to TRBJ2-5; D perhaps matches TRBD2 (6 bases). Trimming removed 0 bases at V and 1 base at J, with 12 bases between. Germline V CDR1 and CDR2: KGHSH, LQKENI. The CDR3 sequence is 16 residues long. The CDR3 is CASSPPGRGSQETQYF. The CDR3 DNA follows: TGTGCCAGCTCACCACCGGGGCGGGGTTCCCAAGAGACCCAGTACTTC.

This chain links TRBV7-2 with TRBJ2-3; 7 bases agree with TRBD1. From germline, CDR1 is SGHTA and CDR2 FQGNSA. Trimming cost V 4 bases and J 2 bases; bases outside gene matches: 3. The CDR3 is made up of 14 amino acids. The CDR3, as DNA: TGTGCCAGCAGCTCGACAGGGCCCACAGATACGCAGTATTTT. It is translated as CASSSTGPTDTQYF.

The chain employs TRBV2 and TRBJ1-2, with 10 bases lining up with TRBD1. The CDR3 consists of 15 residues. V dropped 8 bases and J dropped 8; count of bases not matched to a gene: 14. CDR1 and CDR2 from the germline V gene are SNHLY and FYNNEI. The CDR3 DNA is TGTGCCAGCCTTCACCCCGGGACAGGGGCGCGGGGCTACACCTTC. This encodes CASLHPGTGARGYTF.

This clonotype has only a few counts. The chain combines TRBV3-1 with TRBJ2-1; 7 bases match TRBD2. The CDR3 has 17 residues. In germline, CDR1 is LGHDT, CDR2 YNNKEL (reference sequence). V lost 0 bases to trimming and J lost 0 bases; unmatched junction nucleotides: 5. The CDR3 DNA follows: TGTGCCAGCAGCCAAGAAGGACTAGGCAACTCCTACAATGAGCAGTTCTTC. Its translation: CASSQEGLGNSYNEQFF.

The chain employs TRBV3-1 and TRBJ1-1; unclear D gene. The germline V and J ends were trimmed by 1 base and 1 base, with 4 bases remaining between them. CDR1 is LGHDT, CDR2 YNNKEL, per germline (reference sequence). This CDR3 contains 13 residues. The chain's CDR3 is CASSQAKNTEAFF. In DNA, the CDR3 is TGTGCCAGCAGCCAAGCAAAGAACACTGAAGCTTTCTTT.

This chain joins TRBV7-2 and TRBJ2-5; D is undetermined. This CDR3 has 12 amino acids. V was pared by 4 bases and J by 5 bases, with 8 bases between. From germline, CDR1 is SGHTA and CDR2 FQGNSA. The CDR3 DNA is TGTGCCAGCAGCTCGACTTCGGAGACCCAGTACTTC. This sequence encodes CASSSTSETQYF. Combining the CDR3 with reference TRBV7-2 and TRBJ2-5 gives the whole variable domain GAGVSQSPSNKVTEKGKDVELRCDPISGHTALYWYRQSLGQGLEFLIYFQGNSAPDKSGLPSDRFSAERTGGSVSTLTIQRTQQEDSAVYLCASSSTSETQYFGPGTRLLVL.

The CDR3 loop reads CASGGAPRDTQYF. The CDR3 DNA sequence: TGTGCCAGTGGGGGGGCGCCAAGAGATACGCAGTATTTT. The J gene is TRBJ2-3, the V gene TRBV6-6; tentatively, D is TRBD2 (7 bases). Trimming pared 9 bases from V and 5 bases from J, leaving 15 bases between. CDR3 length: 13 residues. Germline V lookup: CDR1 MNHNY, CDR2 SVGAGI (reference sequence).

This clonotype was observed a few times. The CDR3 loop is CAISEQHEKLFF. The CDR3 nucleotides are TGTGCCATCAGTGAGCAGCATGAAAAACTGTTTTTT. V gene TRBV10-3 combines with J gene TRBJ1-4; no clear D gene. The CDR3 extends over 12 amino acids. V was cut by 2 bases and J by 6 bases, with 4 bases left in between. Germline V CDR1 and CDR2: ENHRY, SYGVKD.

The table lists this clonotype with a few counts. J is TRBJ1-6 and V is TRBV7-2; D is possibly TRBD1 (5 bases). The germline V gene has CDR1 SGHTA and CDR2 FQGNSA. This CDR3 region has 15 residues. Trimming pared 1 base from V and 7 bases from J, leaving 11 bases between. The CDR3 region is CASSLVGRGNSPLHF. The CDR3 region has the DNA TGTGCCAGCAGCTTAGTGGGGCGGGGGAATTCACCCCTCCACTTT.

The J gene is TRBJ2-2, the V gene TRBV12-3 or TRBV12-4, with TRBD1 matching 7 bases. This CDR3 comprises 15 residues. V dropped 5 bases and J dropped 2; count of bases not matched to a gene: 5. CDR3 in DNA: TGTGCCAGCAGTCCCCAGGGGGTTAACACCGGGGAGCTGTTTTTT. Translated: CASSPQGVNTGELFF.

The V and J genes are TRBV6-1 and TRBJ1-6; TRBD1 is a possible D gene (6 bases). This CDR3 comprises 15 residues. Germline CDR1 and CDR2: MNHNS and SASEGT. V shed 5 bases and J shed 8 bases, with 16 bases lying between them. The CDR3 DNA reads TGTGCCAGCAGTTTTAGGGGGGCTTCGGATTCACCCCTCCACTTT. This translates into CASSFRGASDSPLHF.